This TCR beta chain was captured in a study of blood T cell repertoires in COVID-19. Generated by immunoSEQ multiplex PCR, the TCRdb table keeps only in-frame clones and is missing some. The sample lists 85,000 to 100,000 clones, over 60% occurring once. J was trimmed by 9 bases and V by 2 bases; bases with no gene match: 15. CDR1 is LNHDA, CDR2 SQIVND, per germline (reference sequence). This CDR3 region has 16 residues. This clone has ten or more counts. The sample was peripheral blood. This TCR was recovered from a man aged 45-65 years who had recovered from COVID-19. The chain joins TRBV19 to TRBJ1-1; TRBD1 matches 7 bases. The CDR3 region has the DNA TGTGCCAGTAGTATATCGCCCGGGACAGAGATAGTCAAAGCTTTCTTT. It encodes CASSISPGTEIVKAFF.